This T cell receptor beta chain is from a study of control samples from healthy donors and cancer patients. Here immunoSEQ multiplex PCR was the method, and the copy in TCRdb shows in-frame clones only, minus some. The repertoire holds 65,000 to 80,000 clones, with about nine tenths as singletons. The V end lost 3 bases, the J end lost 2 bases, and 7 bases lay between the germline ends. CDR3 length equals 13 residues. Germline-derived CDR1 and CDR2 are MNHEY and SMNVEV (reference sequence). The sequence derives from a woman in her forties or fifties with colorectal cancer. Source material: PBMCs. The V call is TRBV27, the J call TRBJ1-2; no firm D call. The CDR3 spells CASSFEGNYGYTF. CDR3 nucleotides: TGTGCCAGCAGTTTCGAAGGGAACTATGGCTACACCTTC.